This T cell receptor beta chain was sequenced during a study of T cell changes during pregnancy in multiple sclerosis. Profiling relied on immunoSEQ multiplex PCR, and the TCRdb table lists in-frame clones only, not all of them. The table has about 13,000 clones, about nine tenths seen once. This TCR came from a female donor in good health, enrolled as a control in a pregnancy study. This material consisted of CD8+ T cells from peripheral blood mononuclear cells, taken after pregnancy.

The CDR3 region is CATSRLRGRETQYF. Written as DNA, the CDR3 is TGTGCCACCAGCAGACTGAGGGGGCGGGAGACCCAGTACTTC. J is TRBJ2-5 and V is TRBV15, with 7 bases lining up with TRBD1. Germline V gives CDR1 LNHNV, CDR2 YYDKDF (reference sequence). The ends lost 2 bases at V and 5 bases at J; junction bases unmatched: 5. This CDR3 has 14 amino acids.